The clone carrying this T cell receptor beta chain was counted once. The data belong to a study of blood T cell repertoires in COVID-19. Looking at the study overall: COVID-19 samples from acute and convalescent phases originated in the United States, Italy and Spain.

In the study's own analysis: The assay estimated nucleated cells by amplifying reference gene primers. The table came from immunoSEQ multiplex PCR; TCRdb's copy has only in-frame clones and leaves some out. V, J and clone size were drawn from that table, and D and trimming were deduced from the DNA. The sample shows about 170,000 clones, around 67% of them seen only once. Germline CDR1 is MGHRA and CDR2 is YSYEKL. This CDR3 region has 17 residues. With 1 base removed from V and 0 bases from J, the gap between germline ends came to 12 bases. The sequence was collected from a woman over 75 with acute or convalescent COVID-19. This sequence joins TRBV4-1 and TRBJ2-2; D may be TRBD1 (5 bases). The material sequenced was peripheral blood. CDR3: CASSQGVVGANTGELFF. The CDR3 coding sequence is TGCGCCAGCAGCCAAGGGGTGGTAGGGGCGAACACCGGGGAGCTGTTTTTT.